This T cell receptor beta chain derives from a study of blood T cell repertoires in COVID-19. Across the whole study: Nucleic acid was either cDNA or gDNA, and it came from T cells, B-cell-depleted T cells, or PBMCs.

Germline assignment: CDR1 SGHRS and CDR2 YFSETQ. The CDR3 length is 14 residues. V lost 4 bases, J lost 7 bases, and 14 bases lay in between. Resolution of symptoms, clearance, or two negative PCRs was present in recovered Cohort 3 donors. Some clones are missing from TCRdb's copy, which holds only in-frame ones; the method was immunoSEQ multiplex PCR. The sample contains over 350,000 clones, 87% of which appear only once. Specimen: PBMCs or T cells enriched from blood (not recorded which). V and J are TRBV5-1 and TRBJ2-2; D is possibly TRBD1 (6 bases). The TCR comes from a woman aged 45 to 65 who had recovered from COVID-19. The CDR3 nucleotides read TGCGCCAGCAGCCCAATAGGGGGAAGCGGGGAGCTGTTTTTT. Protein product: CASSPIGGSGELFF.